Listed here are 21 T cell receptor beta chains from one sample, sequenced in a study of blood T cells in healthy people across ages. Together with a sample-barcoded 5' primer, a J-beta primer mix was included in a second PCR lasting roughly 6 to 12 cycles. TCRdb fed the 5' RACE reads into MiXCR, producing one record per CDR3 protein. The sample consists of about 680,000 distinct CDR3 sequences, around 48% of them appearing once. The sequenced sample was blood. Every receptor here comes from an older woman in good health.

The chain couples TRBV20-1 to TRBJ2-1; 10 positions agree with TRBD2. This CDR3 region has 16 residues. Per the germline V gene, CDR1 is DFQATT and CDR2 is SNEGSKA (reference sequence). V trimming: 5 bases; J trimming: 2 bases; junction bases outside the gene matches: 9. The CDR3 nucleotides read TGCAGTGCTGAGGCTAGCGGGAGTATTACCTACAATGAGCAGTTCTTC. Protein: CSAEASGSITYNEQFF.

This clonotype was detected once. The genes are TRBV28 and TRBJ2-7, with 12 bases identical to TRBD2. CDR3 length equals 16 residues. V was pared by 5 bases and J by 5 bases, with 10 bases of the junction left unmatched. Germline-derived CDR1 and CDR2 are MDHEN and SYDVKM. DNA of the CDR3: TGTGCCAGCAGTACAAAACGGACTAGCGGGAAGAACGAGCAGTACTTC. Translated, it gives CASSTKRTSGKNEQYF.

V and J are TRBV6-5 and TRBJ2-1; 8 bases line up with TRBD2. The CDR3 contains 13 residues. Germline CDR1 reads MNHEY; CDR2 reads SVGAGI. The junction had 3 bases not matched to a gene; V was cut back by 7 bases and J by 4 bases. The CDR3 protein is CASTGGGYNEQFF. CDR3 coding DNA: TGTGCCAGCACCGGGGGGGGATACAATGAGCAGTTCTTC.

The chain uses TRBV10-3 and TRBJ1-5; tentative D call: TRBD1 (6 bases). Germline values: CDR1 ENHRY, CDR2 SYGVKD. Deletions cut 8 bases from V and 0 bases from J, with 11 bases between. The CDR3 covers 14 residues. The chain's CDR3 is CAIAQGHSNQPQHF. The CDR3 nucleotides are TGTGCCATCGCCCAGGGGCATAGCAATCAGCCCCAGCATTTT.

As to this clonotype: A much larger clone lies a single base off, so this may be a read error. This chain links TRBV5-1 with TRBJ2-1; 7 nucleotides line up with TRBD1. V gave up 9 bases and J gave up 9 bases; unmatched junction bases: 15. Germline V gives CDR1 SGHRS, CDR2 YFSETQ. This CDR3 spans 14 amino acids. The CDR3 nucleotides are TGCGCCACCACCAGGGACAGCGGTGACTGTGAGCAGTTCTTC. It encodes CATTRDSGDCEQFF.

V usage is TRBV2 and J usage is TRBJ1-2; no clear D gene. The CDR3 sequence is 14 residues long. Germline loops: CDR1 SNHLY, CDR2 FYNNEI. With 7 bases removed from V and 6 bases from J, the gap between germline ends came to 18 bases. The CDR3 sequence: CASTRTVGLDGYTF. CDR3 coding DNA: TGTGCCAGCACTAGGACGGTCGGGCTCGATGGCTACACCTTC.

The chain uses TRBV7-2 and TRBJ2-3, with 12 nucleotides matching TRBD2. The CDR3 has 18 residues. V shed 4 bases and J 0 bases; nucleotides not matched to a gene: 8. Germline-derived CDR1 and CDR2 are SGHTA and FQGNSA. The CDR3 loop reads CASSSRTTSGGSTDTQYF. CDR3 in DNA: TGTGCCAGCAGCTCACGAACGACTAGCGGGGGTAGCACAGATACGCAGTATTTT.

The J gene is TRBJ2-1, the V gene TRBV5-1; 9 positions agree with TRBD1. Trimming cost V 6 bases and J 3 bases; bases outside gene matches: 4. Germline CDR1 reads SGHRS; CDR2 reads YFSETQ. The CDR3 contains 14 residues. In DNA form, the CDR3 reads TGCGCCAGCAACCGGGACAGGGTCTACAATGAGCAGTTCTTC. It yields the protein CASNRDRVYNEQFF.

The chain links TRBV28 to TRBJ2-7; 10 nucleotides match TRBD1. With 5 bases clipped from V and 5 bases from J, the junction kept 9 bases outside the gene matches. This CDR3 contains 15 residues. CDR1 and CDR2 (germline): MDHEN, SYDVKM. In DNA, the CDR3 is TGTGCCAGCAGTACCACGGGACAGGGGTTCCACGAGCAGTACTTC. Protein sequence: CASSTTGQGFHEQYF.

The chain uses TRBV20-1 and TRBJ2-7; D is perhaps TRBD1 (6 bases). The CDR3 contains 14 residues. Germline V gene lookup returns CDR1 DFQATT and CDR2 SNEGSKA (reference sequence). The ends were cut back, 2 bases at V and 2 bases at J, with 13 bases in the middle. The CDR3 is CSARTGDNPYEQYF. In DNA, the CDR3 is TGCAGTGCTAGAACCGGGGACAACCCCTACGAGCAGTACTTC.

The chain's CDR3 is CASIPGTASSGANVLTF. The CDR3, as DNA: TGTGCCAGCATCCCAGGGACAGCGAGCTCTGGGGCCAACGTCCTGACTTTC. This chain connects TRBV5-5 to TRBJ2-6, with 7 bases aligning to TRBD1. The CDR3 length is 17 residues. In germline, CDR1 is SGHKS, CDR2 YYEKEE (reference sequence). V shed 6 bases, J shed 0 bases, and the junction held 9 bases outside the gene matches.

Turning to this clonotype: A clone one base away is much larger, so this may be a read error. This rearrangement joins TRBV12-3 or TRBV12-4 to TRBJ2-1, with TRBD1 as a possible D gene (6 bases). The V and J ends lost 6 bases and 3 bases respectively, with 15 bases between them. This CDR3 has 15 residues. CDR3 region: CASRGRTDLYNEQFF. CDR3 coding DNA: TGTGCCAGCAGGGGTAGGACAGACCTCTACAATGAGCAGTTCTTC.

V is TRBV18 and J is TRBJ2-5; D gene uncertain. Trimming left V 3 bases short and J 2 bases short, with 16 bases between. Germline values: CDR1 KGHSH, CDR2 LQKENI. This CDR3 comprises 16 residues. As DNA, the CDR3 is TGTGCCAGCTCACCCCAAGGATTTAGTGTTCAAGAGACCCAGTACTTC. Encoded protein: CASSPQGFSVQETQYF. Looking up the rest from reference TRBV18 and TRBJ2-5 gives the full variable domain: NAGVMQNPRHLVRRRGQEARLRCSPMKGHSHVYWYRQLPEEGLKFMVYLQKENIIDESGMPKERFSAEFPKEGPSILRIQQVVRGDSAAYFCASSPQGFSVQETQYFGPGTRLLVL.

V gene TRBV2 combines with J gene TRBJ1-1; no firm D call. The CDR3 is made up of 17 amino acids. Trimming took 6 bases from V and 0 from J, leaving 20 bases between them. Germline V lookup: CDR1 SNHLY, CDR2 FYNNEI. CDR3 coding DNA: TGTGCCAGCAGAATTAGCATGGCACAGCGCCTGAACACTGAAGCTTTCTTT. Translation gives CASRISMAQRLNTEAFF. The whole variable domain, remainder taken from reference TRBV2 and TRBJ1-1, is EPEVTQTPSHQVTQMGQEVILRCVPISNHLYFYWYRQILGQKVEFLVSFYNNEISEKSEIFDDQFSVERPDGSNFTLKIRSTKLEDSAMYFCASRISMAQRLNTEAFFGQGTRLTVV.

J is TRBJ2-7 and V is TRBV15; 7 nucleotides align to TRBD1. The junction had 7 bases not matched to a gene; V was cut back by 1 base and J by 7 bases. CDR3 length equals 14 residues. The germline V gene encodes CDR1 LNHNV and CDR2 YYDKDF (reference sequence). CDR3 sequence reads: CATSRALQGQEQYF. The CDR3 DNA is TGTGCCACCAGCAGAGCCCTACAGGGACAGGAGCAGTACTTC.

This chain joins TRBV9 and TRBJ2-7; D is perhaps TRBD1 or TRBD2 (5 bases each). CDR1 is SGDLS and CDR2 is YYNGEE in the germline V gene. Trimming shortened V by 3 bases and J by 5 bases, and 18 bases separated the two germline ends. There are 15 residues in the CDR3. The CDR3 DNA follows: TGTGCCAGCAGCGCTTCCGGGACCCCCCCCCACGAGCAGTACTTC. Protein sequence: CASSASGTPPHEQYF.

This clonotype was seen only a few times. The rearrangement links TRBV20-1 to TRBJ2-7; a weak D match, TRBD1 (6 bases). Trimming took 2 bases from V and 0 from J, leaving 11 bases between them. CDR1 is DFQATT, CDR2 SNEGSKA, per germline (reference sequence). The CDR3 runs 14 residues. The CDR3 region is CSARQQGYSYEQYF. In DNA form, the CDR3 reads TGCAGTGCTAGACAACAGGGCTACTCCTACGAGCAGTACTTC.

The chain employs TRBV5-1 and TRBJ1-4; TRBD1 matches at 8 bases. V was clipped by 4 bases and J by 1 base; unmatched bases: 3. The CDR3 loop spans 15 amino acids. The germline V gene encodes CDR1 SGHRS and CDR2 YFSETQ. The CDR3 nucleotides read TGCGCCAGCAGCCCCGGGACAGGAACTAATGAAAAACTGTTTTTT. It specifies CASSPGTGTNEKLFF.

J is TRBJ2-2 and V is TRBV7-2; 12 bases are shared with TRBD2. Germline CDR1 SGHTA, CDR2 FQGNSA. The CDR3 is 18 amino acids. V was pared by 1 base and J by 3 bases, with 6 bases of the junction left unmatched. CDR3 coding DNA: TGTGCCAGCAGCTTAGATTCTAGCGGGAGGGCGGACACCGGGGAGCTGTTTTTT. Protein sequence: CASSLDSSGRADTGELFF. Based on the CDR3 plus reference TRBV7-2 and TRBJ2-2, the full variable domain is GAGVSQSPSNKVTEKGKDVELRCDPISGHTALYWYRQSLGQGLEFLIYFQGNSAPDKSGLPSDRFSAERTGGSVSTLTIQRTQQEDSAVYLCASSLDSSGRADTGELFFGEGSRLTVL.

The gene calls are TRBV28 and TRBJ2-5, with TRBD1 as a possible D gene (6 bases). The CDR3 length is 13 residues. Germline V CDR1 and CDR2: MDHEN, SYDVKM. With 6 bases removed from V and 9 bases from J, the gap between germline ends came to 17 bases. DNA for the CDR3: TGTGCCAGCAGGCTCAAAGGGGGAGTGGCCCAGTACTTC. Translation: CASRLKGGVAQYF.

This clonotype was found a few times. This chain connects TRBV15 to TRBJ1-2; D is unresolved. Germline assignment: CDR1 LNHNV and CDR2 YYDKDF (reference sequence). The CDR3 loop spans 12 amino acids. The ends were cut back, 1 base at V and 2 bases at J, with 2 bases in the middle. This CDR3 reads CATSRVNYGYTF. The CDR3 DNA is TGTGCCACCAGCAGAGTAAACTATGGCTACACCTTC.